The TCR beta chain under discussion was sequenced for a study of T-cell memory formation after mild COVID-19. Study-level points and caveats: Memory from before infection featured some responding clones, which suggests cross-reactive memory joined. Day 15 to 85 contracting clones showed balanced CD4/CD8; later expanders leaned CD4+. The study found contracting CD4+ clones mainly in CM and EM and contracting CD8+ clones in EMRA.

This clonotype was picked up a small number of times. Its specificity is unknown. 5'RACE primed at constant segments yielded TCR alpha and TCR beta cDNA libraries bearing sample barcodes and UMIs. TCRdb ran MiXCR on the 5' RACE reads and lists one entry per CDR3 protein. The sample carries approximately 570,000 distinct CDR3 sequences, more than 15% recorded once. The sequenced sample consisted of PBMCs or a T cell subset sorted from them (not recorded which). The source is an adult woman who had mild COVID-19 (a few samples of this study predate the infection). Cell type and time point are not known.

Here the CDR3 reads CASSGEKAVYNEQFF. CDR3 bases: TGTGCCAGCAGTGGAGAGAAAGCAGTCTACAATGAGCAGTTCTTC. The V call is TRBV2, the J call TRBJ2-1; no definite D call. The CDR3 totals 15 residues. The V gene's germline CDR1 is SNHLY and CDR2 FYNNEI. With 4 bases removed from V and 3 bases from J, the gap between germline ends came to 13 bases.